Listed below are T cell receptor beta chains from one sample, sequenced in a study of blood T cell repertoires in COVID-19. TCRdb's table, derived via immunoSEQ multiplex PCR, lists solely in-frame clones and lacks some. The sample yields roughly 140,000 clones, just under 90% seen once. The sample was peripheral blood. Receptors originate from a woman in her thirties or forties with acute or convalescent COVID-19. Both conserved end residues are part of each CDR3. The D gene is left open where the match is weak. Clone size is given for some rows only: seen once, a few or many times, or a class if the clone is expanded.

cdr3_nt cdr3_aa clone_size d_call j_call v_call
TGTGCCAGCAGCTTACGGGAGGGGTCCACCGGGGAGCTGTTTTTT CASSLREGSTGELFF . TRBD2 TRBJ2-2 TRBV5-5
TGCGCCAGCAGGGAACTAGCGGGGGCCACCGGGGAGCTGTTTTTT CASRELAGATGELFF . TRBD2 TRBJ2-2 TRBV4-3
TGCGCCAGCAGCCAAGAGATGGGGGGTAGTTACAACGAGCAGTACTTC CASSQEMGGSYNEQYF many . TRBJ2-7 TRBV4-3
TGTGCCAGCAGCCCTCAGGGACTGTCGGGCTACGAGCAGTACTTC CASSPQGLSGYEQYF . . TRBJ2-7 TRBV3-1/TRBV3-2
TGTGCCAGCAGCTACGGACTCGGCGCTGAAGCTTTCTTT CASSYGLGAEAFF . . TRBJ1-1 TRBV7-2
TGTGCCAGCAGCTTAGGTTTGAGCGGGGGTAGCTCCTACAATGAGCAGTTCTTC CASSLGLSGGSSYNEQFF . TRBD2 TRBJ2-1 TRBV7-2
TGTGCCAGCAGCCAATCCGCTTCGCGTCAGGGCGGGGAGCTGTTTTTT CASSQSASRQGGELFF . . TRBJ2-2 TRBV3-1/TRBV3-2
TGTGCCAGCAGCTCCCGCTCTGGGGCCAACGTCCTGACTTTC CASSSRSGANVLTF once . TRBJ2-6 TRBV7-8
TGTGCCATCAGTCGGGCAACAGGGGATCCCTATGGCTACACCTTC CAISRATGDPYGYTF few TRBD1 TRBJ1-2 TRBV10-3
TGTGCCAGCAGCGTAGGCGTCCTTACATCGGGGGATACGCAGTATTTT CASSVGVLTSGDTQYF many . TRBJ2-3 TRBV9
TGCGCCAGCAGCCAAGATGAGGGGACAGGGTCAGCGCAGTACTTC CASSQDEGTGSAQYF . TRBD1 TRBJ2-7 TRBV4-1
TGCGCCAGCAGCCTATCGGGACTAGCGGGAGGGGAAAAGTTCTTC CASSLSGLAGGEKFF . TRBD2 TRBJ2-1 TRBV4-3
TGTGCCAGCAGATACCGGAGTCAGCCCCAGCATTTT CASRYRSQPQHF . . TRBJ1-5 TRBV12-3/TRBV12-4
TGTGCCAGCAGCTGGACAGCGAACACTGAAGCTTTCTTT CASSWTANTEAFF . . TRBJ1-1 TRBV5-4